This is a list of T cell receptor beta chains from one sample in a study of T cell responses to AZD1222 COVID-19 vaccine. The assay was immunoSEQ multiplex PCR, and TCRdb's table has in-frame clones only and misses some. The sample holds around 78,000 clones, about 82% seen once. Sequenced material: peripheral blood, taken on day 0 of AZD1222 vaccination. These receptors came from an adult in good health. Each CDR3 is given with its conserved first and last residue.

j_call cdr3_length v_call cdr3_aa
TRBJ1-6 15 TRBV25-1 CASSESSGPNSPLHF
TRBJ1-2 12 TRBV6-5 CASRRGAGPITF
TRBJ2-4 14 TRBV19 CASSMGGAKNIQYF
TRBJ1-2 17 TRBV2 CASTAGTGNSWNYGYTF
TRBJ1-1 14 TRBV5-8 CASSPFRGNTEAFF
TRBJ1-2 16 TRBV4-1 CASMPFGSKTNYGYTF
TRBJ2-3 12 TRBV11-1 CASSLAPDTQYF
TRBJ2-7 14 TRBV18 CASSLGTGAYEQYF
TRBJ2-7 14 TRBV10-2 CASRELAGDHEQYF
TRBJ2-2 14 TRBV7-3 CASSSSGGAGELFF
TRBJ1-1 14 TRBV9 CASSTRDPPFQAFF
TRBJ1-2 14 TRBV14 CASSQEPRLYGYTF
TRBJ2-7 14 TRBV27 CASSWDRVGYEQYF
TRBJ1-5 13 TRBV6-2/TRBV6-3 CASSYNSNQPQHF
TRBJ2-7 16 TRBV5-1 CASSLVSGTSGYEQYF
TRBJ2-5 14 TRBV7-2 CASSERGGSETQYF
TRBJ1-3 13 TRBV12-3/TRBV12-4 CASSLGQGNTIYF
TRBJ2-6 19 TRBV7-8 CASSLAPLYQLSGANVLTF
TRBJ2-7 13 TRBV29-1 CSVLPRSSYEQYF
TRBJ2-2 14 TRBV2 CASSYNLGTGELFF
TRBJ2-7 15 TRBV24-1 CATSEPGTASYEQYF
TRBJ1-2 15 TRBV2 CASSESSGGTHGYTF
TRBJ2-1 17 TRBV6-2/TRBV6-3 CASSYSTTPGPYNEQFF
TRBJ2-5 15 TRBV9 CASSVGQGATETQYF
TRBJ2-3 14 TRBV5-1 CASSLGAGSDTQYF
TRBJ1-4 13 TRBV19 CASSIPSHEKLFF
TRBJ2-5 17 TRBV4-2 CASSQGTSGGARETQYF
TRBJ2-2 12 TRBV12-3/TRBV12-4 CASSLSVGELFF
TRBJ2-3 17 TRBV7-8 CASRWARGGGGTDTQYF
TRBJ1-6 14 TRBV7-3 CASSIQGPNSPLHF
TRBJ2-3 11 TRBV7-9 CASSQTDTQYF
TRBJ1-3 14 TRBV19 CASSVTDPGNTIYF
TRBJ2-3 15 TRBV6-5 CASRSAGGGSDTQYF
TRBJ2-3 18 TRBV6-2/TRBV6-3 CASSYHIPTGGEGDTQYF
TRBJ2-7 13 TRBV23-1 CASSQSAVHEQYF
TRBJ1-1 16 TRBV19 CASNLDRGQGVTEAFF
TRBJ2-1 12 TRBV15 CALGSSYNEQFF
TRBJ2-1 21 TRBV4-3 CASSQGRGRGSGRGHHNEQFF
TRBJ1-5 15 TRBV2 CASRADRASGQPQHF
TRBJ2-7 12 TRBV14 CASSQGFYEQYF
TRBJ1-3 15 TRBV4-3 CASSQDQGTGNTIYF
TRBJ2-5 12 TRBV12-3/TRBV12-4 CASSPTTSPKYF
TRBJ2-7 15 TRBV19 CASSISGGSSYEQYF
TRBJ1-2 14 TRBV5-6 CASSLGQGGKGYTF
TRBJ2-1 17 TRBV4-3 CASSQDHPASGRNEQFF
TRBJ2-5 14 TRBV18 CASSDRGIQETQYF
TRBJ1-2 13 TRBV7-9 CASSFGSDYGYTF
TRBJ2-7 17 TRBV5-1 CASSGGRGTSGGYEQYF
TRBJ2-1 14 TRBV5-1 CASSLAGSSNEQFF
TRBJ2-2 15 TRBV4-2 CASSQGTGGSWELFF
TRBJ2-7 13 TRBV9 CASSVAAGYEQYF